This T cell receptor (beta chain) was identified during a study of T-cell memory formation after mild COVID-19. Study outcomes and limitations: For contracting clones, CD4+ ones sat mainly in CM and EM, CD8+ in EMRA.

As for this clonotype: Its antigen is unknown.

One entry per CDR3 protein, called by TCRdb with MiXCR from the 5' RACE reads. The data hold fewer than 650,000 distinct CDR3 sequences, with approximately 15% observed a single time. This TCR came from an adult woman who had mild COVID-19 (a few samples of this study predate the infection). Cell type and time point are not known. The sample consisted of PBMCs or a T cell subset sorted from them (not recorded which).

This chain's CDR3 is CASSAEIRYGYTF. The DNA of the CDR3 is TGTGCCAGCAGCGCTGAAATACGCTATGGCTACACCTTC. The chain links TRBV5-6 to TRBJ1-2, with D uncertain. The CDR3 has 13 amino acids. V was clipped by 4 bases and J by 4 bases, with 11 bases between them. Germline V lookup: CDR1 SGHDT, CDR2 YYEEEE.